This T cell receptor beta chain was found in a study of blood T cell repertoires in COVID-19. As for the study in general: The United States, Italy and Spain were the sources of the acute and convalescent COVID-19 samples. Sources were T cells, B-cell-depleted T cells, or PBMCs; the material itself was cDNA or gDNA.

V was pared by 1 base and J by 8 bases, with 17 bases between. The V gene's germline CDR1 is LGHNA and CDR2 YSLEER. This CDR3 comprises 16 residues. This clone was picked up one time. The authors' processing: From reference gene primer amplification, estimates of nucleated cell counts were derived. Profiling relied on immunoSEQ multiplex PCR, and the TCRdb table lists in-frame clones only, not all of them. V, J and clone size are those of that table, while D and trimming were read from the DNA. The repertoire holds about 300,000 clones, 80% to 90% seen once, with more than 1.3% in the top ten. The V call is TRBV4-3, the J call TRBJ1-4, with D hard to call. The TCR sequence derives from a woman in her thirties or forties who had recovered from COVID-19. The sample comprised peripheral blood. The CDR3 region has the DNA TGCGCCAGCAGCCAAGTCGTCGGTCGCCGGTACGAAAAACTGTTTTTT. It encodes CASSQVVGRRYEKLFF.